The source of this T cell receptor (beta chain) is a study of T cells in Graves' hyperthyroidism and ophthalmopathy. Both ends counted, the CDR3 spans 12 residues. From germline, CDR1 is SEHNR and CDR2 FQNEAQ (reference sequence). Amplification yielded TCR beta CDR3 regions, with RNA transcripts as the source. When the TCR CDR3 underwent first-round RT-PCR, the HTBI primer set was used. Each CDR3 protein gets one entry after TCRdb re-called the multiplex PCR reads with MiXCR. The sample carries 800,000 or so distinct CDR3 sequences, more than 30% recorded once. Remarks on this clonotype: A read error is likely, as this CDR3 ends without the conserved phenylalanine or tryptophan. It is unclear where the CDR3 begins or ends on the DNA, so no DNA is shown, and the CDR3 is as TCRdb lists it.

The V call is TRBV7-9, the J call TRBJ2-7; the table calls TRBD2, which could not be checked here. The receptor's source is a man younger than 35 with Graves' hyperthyroidism. The specimen was blood. The CDR3 sequence is CASSLLAGGPST.